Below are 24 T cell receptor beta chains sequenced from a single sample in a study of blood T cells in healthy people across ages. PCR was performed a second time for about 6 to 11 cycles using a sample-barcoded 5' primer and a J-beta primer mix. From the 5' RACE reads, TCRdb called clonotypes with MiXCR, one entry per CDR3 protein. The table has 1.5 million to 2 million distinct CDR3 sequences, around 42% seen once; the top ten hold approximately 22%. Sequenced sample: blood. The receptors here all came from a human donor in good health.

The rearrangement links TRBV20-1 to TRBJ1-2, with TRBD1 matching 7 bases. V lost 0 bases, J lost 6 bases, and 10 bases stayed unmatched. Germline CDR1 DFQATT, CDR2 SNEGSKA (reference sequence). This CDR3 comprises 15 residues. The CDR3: CSARELTGTGDGYTF. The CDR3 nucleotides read TGCAGTGCTAGAGAATTGACAGGGACGGGAGATGGCTACACCTTC.

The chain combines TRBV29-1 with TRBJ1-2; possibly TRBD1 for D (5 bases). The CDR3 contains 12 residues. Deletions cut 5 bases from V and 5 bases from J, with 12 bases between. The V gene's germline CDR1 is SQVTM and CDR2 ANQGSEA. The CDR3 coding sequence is TGCAGCGTTAGCAGGGCGGGATATGGCTACACCTTC. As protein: CSVSRAGYGYTF.

The CDR3 loop is CASGRGQGAYEQYF. CDR3 bases: TGTGCCAGTGGGAGGGGACAGGGCGCCTACGAGCAGTACTTC. The genes are TRBV10-3 and TRBJ2-7; 9 bases are shared with TRBD1. Looked up from germline, CDR1 is ENHRY and CDR2 is SYGVKD. Trimming removed 10 bases from V and 2 bases from J; junction bases left unmatched: 9. The CDR3 has 14 amino acids.

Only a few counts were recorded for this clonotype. This chain's CDR3 is CASSELPGQLGNEQFF. The CDR3, as DNA: TGTGCCAGCAGTGAATTACCGGGACAGTTAGGGAATGAGCAGTTCTTC. The V gene is TRBV6-1, the J gene TRBJ2-1; 7 positions agree with TRBD1. CDR3 length: 16 amino acids. Germline V gene lookup returns CDR1 MNHNS and CDR2 SASEGT. With 2 bases clipped from V and 7 bases from J, the junction kept 11 bases outside the gene matches.

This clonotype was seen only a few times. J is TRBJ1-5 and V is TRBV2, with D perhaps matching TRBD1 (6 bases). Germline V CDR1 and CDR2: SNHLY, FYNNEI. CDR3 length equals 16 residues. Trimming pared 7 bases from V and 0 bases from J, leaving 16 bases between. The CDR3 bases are TGTGCCAGCATGGATACAGGGAAGAGTAGCAATCAGCCCCAGCATTTT. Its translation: CASMDTGKSSNQPQHF.

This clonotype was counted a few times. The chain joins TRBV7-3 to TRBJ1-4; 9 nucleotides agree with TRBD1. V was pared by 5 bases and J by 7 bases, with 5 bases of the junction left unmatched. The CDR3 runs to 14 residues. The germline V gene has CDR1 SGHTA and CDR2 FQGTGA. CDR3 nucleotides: TGTGCCAGCAGCGCCACAGGGGGCATTGAAAAACTGTTTTTT. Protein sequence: CASSATGGIEKLFF.

CDR3 bases: TGCAGTGCTAGAGTCGGGACAGGTCGGATCGACGAGCAGTACTTC. Protein: CSARVGTGRIDEQYF. The J gene is TRBJ2-5, the V gene TRBV20-1, with 8 bases identical to TRBD1. The J call is in doubt because the DNA end fits TRBJ2-7 better. Germline lookup yields CDR1 DFQATT and CDR2 SNEGSKA (reference sequence). CDR3 size: 15 residues.

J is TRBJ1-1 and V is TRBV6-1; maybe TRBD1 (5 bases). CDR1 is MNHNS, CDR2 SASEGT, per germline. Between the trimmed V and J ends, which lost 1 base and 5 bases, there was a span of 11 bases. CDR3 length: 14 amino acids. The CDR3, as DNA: TGTGCCAGCAGTGAAGGGGAGGGGTGGACTGAAGCTTTCTTT. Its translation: CASSEGEGWTEAFF.

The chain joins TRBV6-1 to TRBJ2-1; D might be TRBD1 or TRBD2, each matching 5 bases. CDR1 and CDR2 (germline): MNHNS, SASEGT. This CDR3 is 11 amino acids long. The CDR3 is CAGTSYNEQFF. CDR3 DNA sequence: TGTGCGGGGACCAGTTACAATGAGCAGTTCTTC.

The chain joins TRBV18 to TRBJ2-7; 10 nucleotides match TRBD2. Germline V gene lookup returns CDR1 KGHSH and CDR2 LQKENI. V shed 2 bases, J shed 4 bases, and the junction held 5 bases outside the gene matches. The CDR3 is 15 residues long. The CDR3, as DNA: TGTGCCAGCTCACCAGCAAGCGGGGGGGAGTACGAGCAGTACTTC. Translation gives CASSPASGGEYEQYF.

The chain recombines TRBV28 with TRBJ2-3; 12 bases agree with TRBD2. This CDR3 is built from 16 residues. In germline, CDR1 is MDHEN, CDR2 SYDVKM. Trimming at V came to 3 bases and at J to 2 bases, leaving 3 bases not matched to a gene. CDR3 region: CASSFLAGGFTDTQYF. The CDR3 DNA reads TGTGCCAGCAGTTTTCTAGCGGGGGGGTTCACAGATACGCAGTATTTT.

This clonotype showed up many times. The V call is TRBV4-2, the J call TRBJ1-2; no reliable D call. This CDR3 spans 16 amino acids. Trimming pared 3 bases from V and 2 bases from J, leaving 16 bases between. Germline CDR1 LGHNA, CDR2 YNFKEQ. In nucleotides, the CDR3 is TGTGCCAGCAGCCAGCCTTCGGCCAGGCAGAACTATGGCTACACCTTC. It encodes CASSQPSARQNYGYTF.

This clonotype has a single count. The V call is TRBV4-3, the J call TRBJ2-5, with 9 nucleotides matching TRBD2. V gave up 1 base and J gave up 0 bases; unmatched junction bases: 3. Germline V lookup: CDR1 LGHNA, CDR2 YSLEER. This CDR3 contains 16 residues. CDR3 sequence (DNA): TGCGCCAGCAGCCAAGGACTAGCGGCGAACCAAGAGACCCAGTACTTC. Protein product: CASSQGLAANQETQYF.

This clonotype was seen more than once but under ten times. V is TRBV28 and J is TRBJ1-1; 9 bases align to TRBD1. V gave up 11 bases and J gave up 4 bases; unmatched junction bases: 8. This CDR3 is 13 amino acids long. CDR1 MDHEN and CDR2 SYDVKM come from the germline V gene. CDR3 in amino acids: CAGNRGQGTEAFF. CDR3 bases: TGTGCCGGAAACAGGGGGCAAGGCACTGAAGCTTTCTTT.

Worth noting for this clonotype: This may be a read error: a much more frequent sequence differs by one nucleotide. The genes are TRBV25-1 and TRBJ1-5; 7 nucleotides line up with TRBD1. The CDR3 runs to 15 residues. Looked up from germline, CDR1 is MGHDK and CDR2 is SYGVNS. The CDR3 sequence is CACSEGKGGWKPQHF. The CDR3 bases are TGTGCCTGCAGTGAAGGGAAAGGGGGCTGGAAGCCCCAGCATTTT.

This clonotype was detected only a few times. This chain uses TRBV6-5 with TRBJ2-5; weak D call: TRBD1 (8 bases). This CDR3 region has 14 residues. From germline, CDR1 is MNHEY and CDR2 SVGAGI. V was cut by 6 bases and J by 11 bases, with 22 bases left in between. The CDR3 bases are TGTGCCAGCAGAGCGGGACAGGCCTACAATGAGCAGTACTTC. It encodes CASRAGQAYNEQYF.

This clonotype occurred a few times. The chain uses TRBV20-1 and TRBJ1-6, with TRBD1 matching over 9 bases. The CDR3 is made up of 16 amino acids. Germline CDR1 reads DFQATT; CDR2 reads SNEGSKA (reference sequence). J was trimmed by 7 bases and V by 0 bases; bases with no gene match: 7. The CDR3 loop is CSARDRRTGENSPLHF. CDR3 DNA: TGCAGTGCTAGAGATCGAAGGACAGGGGAAAATTCACCCCTCCACTTT.

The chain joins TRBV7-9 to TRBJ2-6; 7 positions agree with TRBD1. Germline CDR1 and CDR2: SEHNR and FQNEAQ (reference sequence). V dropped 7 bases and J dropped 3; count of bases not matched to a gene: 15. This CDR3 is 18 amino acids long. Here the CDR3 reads CASIVKGQHNGGANVLTF. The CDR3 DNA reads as TGTGCCAGCATCGTAAAGGGACAGCATAATGGTGGGGCCAACGTCCTGACTTTC.

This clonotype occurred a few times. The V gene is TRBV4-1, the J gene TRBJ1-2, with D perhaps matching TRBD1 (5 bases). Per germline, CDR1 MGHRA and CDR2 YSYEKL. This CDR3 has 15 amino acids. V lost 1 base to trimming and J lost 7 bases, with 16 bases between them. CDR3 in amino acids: CASSQGGRGDGGYTF. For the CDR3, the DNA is TGCGCCAGCAGCCAAGGAGGTCGTGGGGACGGTGGCTACACCTTC.

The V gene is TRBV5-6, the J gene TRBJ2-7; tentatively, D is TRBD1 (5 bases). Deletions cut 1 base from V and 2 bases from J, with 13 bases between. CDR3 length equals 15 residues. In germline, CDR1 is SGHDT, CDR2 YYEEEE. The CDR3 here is CASSLYNRPPYEQYF. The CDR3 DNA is TGTGCCAGCAGCTTGTATAACAGGCCCCCCTACGAGCAGTACTTC.

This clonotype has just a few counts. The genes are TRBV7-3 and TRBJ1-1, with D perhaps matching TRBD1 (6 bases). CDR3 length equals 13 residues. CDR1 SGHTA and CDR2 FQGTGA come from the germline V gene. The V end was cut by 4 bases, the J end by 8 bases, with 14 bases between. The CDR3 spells CASSSTFTGEAFF. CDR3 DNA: TGTGCCAGCAGCTCAACTTTTACAGGGGAAGCTTTCTTT.

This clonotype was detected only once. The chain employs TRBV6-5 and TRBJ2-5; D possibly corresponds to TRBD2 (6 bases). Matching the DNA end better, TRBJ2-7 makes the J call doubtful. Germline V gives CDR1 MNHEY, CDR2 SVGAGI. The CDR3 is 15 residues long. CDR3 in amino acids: CATRVLLESGYEQYF. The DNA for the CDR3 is TGTGCCACCAGGGTCTTGTTAGAAAGCGGGTACGAGCAGTACTTC.

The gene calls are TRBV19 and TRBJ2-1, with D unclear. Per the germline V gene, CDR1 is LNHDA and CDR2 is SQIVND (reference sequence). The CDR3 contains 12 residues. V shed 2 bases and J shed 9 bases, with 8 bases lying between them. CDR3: CASSIRWGEQFF. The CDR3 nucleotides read TGTGCCAGTAGTATAAGGTGGGGTGAGCAGTTCTTC.

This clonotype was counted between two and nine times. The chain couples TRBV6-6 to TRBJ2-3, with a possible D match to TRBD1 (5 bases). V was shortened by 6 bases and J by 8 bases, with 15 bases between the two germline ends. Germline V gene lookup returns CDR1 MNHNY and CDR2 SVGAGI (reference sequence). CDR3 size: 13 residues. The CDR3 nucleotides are TGTGCCAGCAGCCTACTGGGGCCCCCTACGCAGTATTTT. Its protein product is CASSLLGPPTQYF.